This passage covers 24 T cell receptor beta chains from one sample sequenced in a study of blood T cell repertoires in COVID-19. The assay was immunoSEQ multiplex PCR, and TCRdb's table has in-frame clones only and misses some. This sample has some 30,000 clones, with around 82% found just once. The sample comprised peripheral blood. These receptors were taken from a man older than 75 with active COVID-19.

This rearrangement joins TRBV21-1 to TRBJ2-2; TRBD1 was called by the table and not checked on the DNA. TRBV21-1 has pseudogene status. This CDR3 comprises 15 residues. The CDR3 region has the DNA TGTGCCAGCAGCACAGGGGCAGGTGTCACCGGGGAGCTGTTTTTT. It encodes CASSTGAGVTGELFF.

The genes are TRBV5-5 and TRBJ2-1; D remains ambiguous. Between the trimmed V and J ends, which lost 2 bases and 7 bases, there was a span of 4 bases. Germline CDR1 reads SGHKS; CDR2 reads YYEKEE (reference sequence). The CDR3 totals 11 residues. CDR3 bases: TGTGCCAGCAGCTTCCAAAATGAGCAGTTCTTC. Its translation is CASSFQNEQFF.

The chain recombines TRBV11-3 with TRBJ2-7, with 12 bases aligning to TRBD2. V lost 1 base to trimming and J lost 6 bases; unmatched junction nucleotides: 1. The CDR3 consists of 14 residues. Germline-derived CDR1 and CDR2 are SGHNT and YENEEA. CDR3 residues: CASSLGTSGVEQYF. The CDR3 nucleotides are TGTGCCAGCAGCTTAGGGACTAGCGGGGTCGAGCAGTACTTC.

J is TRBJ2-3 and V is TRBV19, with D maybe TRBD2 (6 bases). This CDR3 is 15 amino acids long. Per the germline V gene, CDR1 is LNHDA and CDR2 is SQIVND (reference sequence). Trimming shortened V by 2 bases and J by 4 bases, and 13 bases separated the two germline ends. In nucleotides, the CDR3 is TGTGCCAGTAGTATAAGGCTAGCGATCGCAGATACGCAGTATTTT. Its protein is CASSIRLAIADTQYF.

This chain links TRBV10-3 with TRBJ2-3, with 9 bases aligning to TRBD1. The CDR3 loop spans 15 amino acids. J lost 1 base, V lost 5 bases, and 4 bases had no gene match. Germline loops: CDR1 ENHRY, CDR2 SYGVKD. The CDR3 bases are TGTGCCATCAGTAAACAGGGGGCAGGCACAGATACGCAGTATTTT. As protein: CAISKQGAGTDTQYF.

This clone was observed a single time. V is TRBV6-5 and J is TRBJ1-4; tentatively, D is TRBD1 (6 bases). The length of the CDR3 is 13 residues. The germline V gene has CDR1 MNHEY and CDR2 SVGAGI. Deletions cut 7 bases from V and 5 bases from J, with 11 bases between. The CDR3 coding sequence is TGTGCCAGCAAAACCAGGGGCAATGAAAAACTGTTTTTT. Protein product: CASKTRGNEKLFF.

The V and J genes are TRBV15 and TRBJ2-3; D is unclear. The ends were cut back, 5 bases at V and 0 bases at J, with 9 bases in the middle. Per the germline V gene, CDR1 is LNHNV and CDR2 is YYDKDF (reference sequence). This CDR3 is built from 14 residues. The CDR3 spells CATSELLSTDTQYF. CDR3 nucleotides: TGTGCCACCAGCGAATTACTTAGCACAGATACGCAGTATTTT.

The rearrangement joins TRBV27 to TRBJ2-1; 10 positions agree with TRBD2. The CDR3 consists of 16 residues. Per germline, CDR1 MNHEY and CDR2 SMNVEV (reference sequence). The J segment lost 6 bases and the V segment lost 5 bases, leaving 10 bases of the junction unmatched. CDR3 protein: CASSKQAGGLGNEQFF. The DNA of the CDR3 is TGTGCCAGCAGTAAACAAGCGGGGGGGCTCGGCAATGAGCAGTTCTTC.

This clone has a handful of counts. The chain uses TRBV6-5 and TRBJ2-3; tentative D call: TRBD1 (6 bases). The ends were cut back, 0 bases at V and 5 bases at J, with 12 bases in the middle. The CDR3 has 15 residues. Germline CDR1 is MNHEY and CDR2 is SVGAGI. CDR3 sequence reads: CASSYSGSGEDTQYF. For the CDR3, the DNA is TGTGCCAGCAGTTACTCTGGCTCAGGGGAAGATACGCAGTATTTT.

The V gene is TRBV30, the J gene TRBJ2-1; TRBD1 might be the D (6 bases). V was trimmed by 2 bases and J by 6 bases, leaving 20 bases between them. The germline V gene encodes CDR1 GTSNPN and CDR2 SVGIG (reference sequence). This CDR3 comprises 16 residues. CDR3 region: CAWSIYVGGSGNEQFF. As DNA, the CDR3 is TGTGCCTGGAGTATATATGTAGGGGGAAGTGGCAATGAGCAGTTCTTC.

CDR3 in DNA: TGTGCCAGCTCACCGTCAACCTTAGGGAGCACTGAAGCTTTCTTT. It translates to CASSPSTLGSTEAFF. The chain employs TRBV18 and TRBJ1-1; no firm D call. V shed 3 bases and J shed 4 bases, with 15 bases lying between them. The CDR3 totals 15 residues. Looked up from germline, CDR1 is KGHSH and CDR2 is LQKENI.

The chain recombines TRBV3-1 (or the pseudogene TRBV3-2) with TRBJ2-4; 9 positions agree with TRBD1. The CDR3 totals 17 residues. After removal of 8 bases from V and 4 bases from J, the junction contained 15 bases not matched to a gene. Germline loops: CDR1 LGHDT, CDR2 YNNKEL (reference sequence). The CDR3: CASLPQGTGQGKNIQYF. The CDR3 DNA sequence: TGTGCCAGCCTCCCCCAGGGAACAGGACAGGGGAAAAACATTCAGTACTTC.

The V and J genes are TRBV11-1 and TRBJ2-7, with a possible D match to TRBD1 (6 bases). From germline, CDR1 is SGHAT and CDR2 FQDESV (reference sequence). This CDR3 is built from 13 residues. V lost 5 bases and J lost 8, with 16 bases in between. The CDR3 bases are TGTGCCAGCAGCGCCTTACAGGGCCCACAGCAGTACTTC. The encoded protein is CASSALQGPQQYF.

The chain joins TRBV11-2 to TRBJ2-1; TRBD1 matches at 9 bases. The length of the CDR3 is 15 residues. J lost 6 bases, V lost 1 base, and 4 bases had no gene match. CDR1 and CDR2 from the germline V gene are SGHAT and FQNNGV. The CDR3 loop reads CASSLGTGAGNEQFF. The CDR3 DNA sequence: TGTGCCAGCAGCTTAGGGACAGGGGCGGGCAATGAGCAGTTCTTC.

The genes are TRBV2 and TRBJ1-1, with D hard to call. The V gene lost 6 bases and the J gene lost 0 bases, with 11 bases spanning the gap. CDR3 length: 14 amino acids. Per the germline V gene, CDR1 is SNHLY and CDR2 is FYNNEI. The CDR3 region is CASRQDTVNTEAFF. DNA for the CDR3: TGTGCCAGCAGACAAGACACGGTGAACACTGAAGCTTTCTTT.

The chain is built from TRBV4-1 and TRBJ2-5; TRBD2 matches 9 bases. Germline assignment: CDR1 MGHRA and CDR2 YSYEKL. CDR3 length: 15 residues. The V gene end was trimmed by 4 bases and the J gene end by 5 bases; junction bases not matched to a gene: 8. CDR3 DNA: TGCGCCAGCAGCCGTAGCGGGAGCCAGCAGGAGACCCAGTACTTC. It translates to CASSRSGSQQETQYF.

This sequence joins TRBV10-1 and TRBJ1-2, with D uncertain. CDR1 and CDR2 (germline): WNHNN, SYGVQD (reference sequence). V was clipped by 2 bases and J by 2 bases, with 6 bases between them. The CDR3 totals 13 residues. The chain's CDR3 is CASSETGNYGYTF. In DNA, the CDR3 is TGCGCCAGCAGTGAGACGGGAAACTATGGCTACACCTTC.

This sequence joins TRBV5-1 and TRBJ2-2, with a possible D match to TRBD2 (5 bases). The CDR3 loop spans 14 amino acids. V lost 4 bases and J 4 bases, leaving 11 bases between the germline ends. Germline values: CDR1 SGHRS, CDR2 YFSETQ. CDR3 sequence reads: CASSATGSTGELFF. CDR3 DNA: TGCGCCAGCAGCGCAACGGGGTCCACCGGGGAGCTGTTTTTT.

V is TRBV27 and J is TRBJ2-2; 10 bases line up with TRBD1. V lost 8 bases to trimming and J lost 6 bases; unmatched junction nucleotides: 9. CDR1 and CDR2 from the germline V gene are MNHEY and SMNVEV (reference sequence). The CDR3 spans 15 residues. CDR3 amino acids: CASGRDRGYSGELFF. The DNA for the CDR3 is TGTGCCAGCGGTCGGGACAGGGGATATTCCGGGGAGCTGTTTTTT.

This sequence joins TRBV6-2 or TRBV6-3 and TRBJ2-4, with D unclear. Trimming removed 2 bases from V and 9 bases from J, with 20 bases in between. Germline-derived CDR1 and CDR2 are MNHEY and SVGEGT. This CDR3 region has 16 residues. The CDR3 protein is CASSYSGSRRLSIQYF. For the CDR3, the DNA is TGTGCCAGCAGTTACAGTGGGTCTAGGCGGCTCTCCATTCAGTACTTC.

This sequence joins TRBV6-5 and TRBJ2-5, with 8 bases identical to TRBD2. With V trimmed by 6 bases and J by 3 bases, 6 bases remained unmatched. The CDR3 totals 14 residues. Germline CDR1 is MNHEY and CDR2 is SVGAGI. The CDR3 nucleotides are TGTGCCAGCAGACGTAGCGGGGCTGAAGAGACCCAGTACTTC. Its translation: CASRRSGAEETQYF.

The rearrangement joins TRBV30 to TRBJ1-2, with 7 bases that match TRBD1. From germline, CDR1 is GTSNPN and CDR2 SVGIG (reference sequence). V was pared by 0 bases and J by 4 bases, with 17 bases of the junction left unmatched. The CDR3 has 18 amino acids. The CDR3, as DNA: TGTGCCTGGAGTGTGGGACAGACAGGTCACCGGTCACGCTATGGCTACACCTTC. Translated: CAWSVGQTGHRSRYGYTF.

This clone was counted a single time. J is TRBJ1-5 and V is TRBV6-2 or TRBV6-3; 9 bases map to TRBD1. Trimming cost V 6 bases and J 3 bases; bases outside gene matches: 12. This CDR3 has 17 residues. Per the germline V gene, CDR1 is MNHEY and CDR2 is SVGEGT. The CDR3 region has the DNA TGTGCCAGCAGCCCGGGACAGGGTGGCGGGCACAATCAGCCCCAGCATTTT. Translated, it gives CASSPGQGGGHNQPQHF.

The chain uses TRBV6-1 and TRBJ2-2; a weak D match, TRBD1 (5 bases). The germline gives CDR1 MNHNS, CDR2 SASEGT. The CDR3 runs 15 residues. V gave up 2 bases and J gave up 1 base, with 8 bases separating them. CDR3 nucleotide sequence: TGTGCCAGCAGTGAACAGGGCAGGAACACCGGGGAGCTGTTTTTT. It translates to CASSEQGRNTGELFF.